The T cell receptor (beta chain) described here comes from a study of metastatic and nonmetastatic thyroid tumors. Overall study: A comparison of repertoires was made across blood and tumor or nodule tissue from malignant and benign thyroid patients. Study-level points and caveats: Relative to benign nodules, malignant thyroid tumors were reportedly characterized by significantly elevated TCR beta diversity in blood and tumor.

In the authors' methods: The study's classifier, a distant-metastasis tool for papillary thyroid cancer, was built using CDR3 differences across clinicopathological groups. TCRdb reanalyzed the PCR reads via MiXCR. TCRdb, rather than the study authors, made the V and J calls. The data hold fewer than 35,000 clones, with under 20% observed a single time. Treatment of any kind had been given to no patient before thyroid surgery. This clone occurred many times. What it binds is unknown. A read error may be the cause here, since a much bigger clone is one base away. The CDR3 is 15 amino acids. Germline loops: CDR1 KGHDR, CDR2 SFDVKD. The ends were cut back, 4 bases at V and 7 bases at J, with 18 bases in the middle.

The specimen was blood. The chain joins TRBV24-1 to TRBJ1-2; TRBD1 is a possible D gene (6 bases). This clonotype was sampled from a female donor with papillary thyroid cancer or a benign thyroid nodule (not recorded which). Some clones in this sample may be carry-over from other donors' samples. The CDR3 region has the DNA TGTGCCACCAGTGACCCCCCACAGGGAGGTGTTGGCTACACCTTC. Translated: CATSDPPQGGVGYTF.